This T cell receptor (beta chain) was sequenced for a study of cytomegalovirus exposure and HLA in healthy donors. PCR was performed using 60 Vbeta and 13 Jbeta primers. Here immunoSEQ multiplex PCR was the method, and the copy in TCRdb shows in-frame clones only, minus some. Among under 200,000 clones listed, 65% to 80% were seen once. The CDR3 is made up of 12 amino acids. The germline CDR1 and CDR2 sequences are MNHEY and SMNVEV (reference sequence). V lost 5 bases and J 5 bases, leaving 9 bases between the germline ends. The genes are TRBV27 and TRBJ2-5; possible D gene TRBD1, 6 bases. Material for sequencing was PBMCs. The source of this sequence is a woman aged 40 to 50 in good health and CMV-seronegative. The CDR3 reads CASSSQGETQYF. For the CDR3, the DNA is TGTGCCAGCAGTAGTCAGGGGGAGACCCAGTACTTC.